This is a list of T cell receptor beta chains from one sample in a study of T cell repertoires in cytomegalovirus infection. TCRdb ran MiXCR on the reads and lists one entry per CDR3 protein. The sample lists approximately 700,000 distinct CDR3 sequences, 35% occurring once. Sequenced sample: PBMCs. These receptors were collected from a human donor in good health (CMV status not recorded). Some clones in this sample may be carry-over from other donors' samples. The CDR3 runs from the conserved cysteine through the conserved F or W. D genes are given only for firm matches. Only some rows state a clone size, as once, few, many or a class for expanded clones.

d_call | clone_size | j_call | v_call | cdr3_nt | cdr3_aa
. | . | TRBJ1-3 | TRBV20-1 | TGCAGTGCTAGTTTAGCACAGGGTACAGGAAACACCATATATTTT | CSASLAQGTGNTIYF
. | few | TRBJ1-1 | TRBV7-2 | TGTGCCAGCAGCTTAGTAGGTGGTGGTGTGGCTTTCTTT | CASSLVGGGVAFF
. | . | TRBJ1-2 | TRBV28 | TGTGCCAGCAGTTCCTCAGGGGTGGGGACCTATGGCTACACCTTC | CASSSSGVGTYGYTF
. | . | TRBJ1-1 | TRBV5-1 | TGCGCCAGCAGCTTGGACGTGGGGCGACAAGCTTTCTTT | CASSLDVGRQAFF
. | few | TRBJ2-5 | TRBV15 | TGTGCCACCAGCAGAGCTTTCGAGACCCAGTACTTC | CATSRAFETQYF
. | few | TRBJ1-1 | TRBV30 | TGTGCCTGGAGGGAGGGAGCGGACAGTTACCGCACTGAAGCTTTCTTT | CAWREGADSYRTEAFF
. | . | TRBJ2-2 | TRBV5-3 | TGTGCCAGCAGCCCCGGGACCCGAACGAACACCGGGGAGCTGTTTTTT | CASSPGTRTNTGELFF
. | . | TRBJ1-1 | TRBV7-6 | TGTGCCAGCAGACCCCCGGGAATGAACACTGAAGCTTTCTTT | CASRPPGMNTEAFF
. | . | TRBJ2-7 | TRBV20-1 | TGCAGTGCTAGAGGTTTGGAGGGGGTCTCGTCTCTGAGCGAGCAGTACTTC | CSARGLEGVSSLSEQYF
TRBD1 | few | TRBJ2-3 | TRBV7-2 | TGTGCCAGCAGCCGGCATTTAGCCGGGACAGGGAGGAGCACAGATACGCAGTATTTT | CASSRHLAGTGRSTDTQYF